One and the same sample provided the 27 T cell receptor beta chains below, sequenced in a study of beta chain features in type 1 diabetes. All of the isolated RNA was reverse transcribed, so expressed TCRB transcripts were sequenced. Assay used: immunoSEQ multiplex PCR; TCRdb lists only in-frame clones, some missing. The sample shows 390,000 or so clones, more than 11% of them seen only once. Sequenced material: naive CD4+ T cells from blood. The origin of the receptors is a man in his thirties or forties in good health.

The chain couples TRBV29-1 to TRBJ2-7; D is unresolved. The CDR3 has 11 amino acids. Germline V CDR1 and CDR2: SQVTM, ANQGSEA. With 8 bases removed from V and 1 base from J, the gap between germline ends came to 9 bases. CDR3 coding DNA: TGCAGCCCTGTCTTTTCCTACGAGCAGTACGTC. This gives the protein CSPVFSYEQYV.

The CDR3 here is CASSSTRPSRYF. CDR3 in DNA: TGTGCCAGCAGTTCCACTCGCCCCAGCAGGTATTTT. The V and J genes are TRBV6-6 and TRBJ2-3; D not resolved. The CDR3 sequence is 12 residues long. The germline V gene has CDR1 MNHNY and CDR2 SVGAGI (reference sequence). V lost 4 bases, J lost 14 bases, and 16 bases lay in between.

This clone was seen only a few times. J is TRBJ2-1 and V is TRBV2; 12 bases map to TRBD2. Germline V CDR1 and CDR2: SNHLY, FYNNEI. V lost 3 bases to trimming and J lost 7 bases; unmatched junction nucleotides: 10. This CDR3 contains 17 residues. CDR3 DNA sequence: TGTGCCAGCAGTGAGACTAGCGGGAGAGTGATCTGGAATGAGCAGTTCTTC. It yields the protein CASSETSGRVIWNEQFF.

J is TRBJ1-1 and V is TRBV25-1; D is uncertain. CDR3 length equals 13 residues. From germline, CDR1 is MGHDK and CDR2 SYGVNS. Trimming stripped 4 bases from V and 0 bases from J, with 6 bases between. The CDR3 sequence: CASSVRVNTEAFF. The CDR3, as DNA: TGTGCCAGCAGTGTCCGAGTGAACACTGAAGCTTTCTTT.

The chain links TRBV9 to TRBJ1-1; possibly TRBD1 for D (5 bases). This CDR3 spans 15 amino acids. Germline lookup yields CDR1 SGDLS and CDR2 YYNGEE. V shed 1 base and J shed 0 bases, with 10 bases lying between them. The CDR3 DNA reads as TGTGCCAGCAGCGTAAGTCCGGACATGAACACTGAAGCTTTCTTT. Protein sequence: CASSVSPDMNTEAFF.

V gene TRBV11-2 combines with J gene TRBJ2-1; 9 bases align to TRBD2. This CDR3 has 16 amino acids. The trim removed 4 bases at V and 3 bases at J, leaving 7 bases unmatched. CDR1 and CDR2 from the germline V gene are SGHAT and FQNNGV. CDR3 nucleotide sequence: TGTGCCAGCAGCTGGTTTAGCGGGAGTCTCTACAATGAGCAGTTCTTC. Its translation is CASSWFSGSLYNEQFF. The variable domain in full, with the rest retrieved from reference TRBV11-2 and TRBJ2-1, is EAGVAQSPRYKIIEKRQSVAFWCNPISGHATLYWYQQILGQGPKLLIQFQNNGVVDDSQLPKDRFSAERLKGVDSTLKIQPAKLEDSAVYLCASSWFSGSLYNEQFFGPGTRLTVL.

This clone was seen a handful of times. The genes are TRBV13 and TRBJ2-1; D assignment may be TRBD1 or TRBD2 (6 bases each). V was cut by 5 bases and J by 8 bases, with 22 bases left in between. Looked up from germline, CDR1 is PRHDT and CDR2 is FYEKMQ (reference sequence). CDR3 size: 16 residues. The CDR3 loop reads CASSHGRPGARDEQFF. CDR3 DNA sequence: TGTGCCAGCAGCCACGGACGTCCGGGGGCAAGGGATGAGCAGTTCTTC.

This clone was seen a few times. The chain uses TRBV2 and TRBJ2-1; TRBD2 matches 10 bases. J was trimmed by 6 bases and V by 3 bases; bases with no gene match: 8. CDR1 SNHLY and CDR2 FYNNEI come from the germline V gene. The CDR3 runs to 16 residues. The CDR3 loop reads CASSDQWTSGLNEQFF. The CDR3 bases are TGTGCCAGCAGTGATCAGTGGACTAGCGGCCTCAATGAGCAGTTCTTC.

This clone was seen more than once but under ten times. The chain uses TRBV7-9 and TRBJ1-1; D ambiguous. The V end was cut by 5 bases, the J end by 1 base, with 17 bases between. The V gene's germline CDR1 is SEHNR and CDR2 FQNEAQ (reference sequence). The CDR3 is 16 amino acids. Written as DNA, the CDR3 is TGTGCCAGCAGCCCTTGGGCAGGTAACTCGAACACTGAAGCTTTCTTT. Protein: CASSPWAGNSNTEAFF.

The rearrangement uses TRBV11-2 and TRBJ2-1; 9 bases agree with TRBD2. The V and J ends lost 5 bases and 8 bases, in that order; junction bases with no gene match: 10. Germline-derived CDR1 and CDR2 are SGHAT and FQNNGV. The CDR3 has 15 amino acids. CDR3 amino acids: CASSPRGTSNDEQFF. Here the CDR3 DNA reads TGTGCCAGCAGCCCTAGGGGGACTAGCAACGATGAGCAGTTCTTC.

Only a few counts were recorded for this clone. This sample includes further DNA sequences coding for the same CDR3. The genes are TRBV29-1 and TRBJ2-3; D is perhaps TRBD2 (5 bases). The CDR3 length is 12 residues. V dropped 3 bases and J dropped 1 base, with 5 bases sitting between them. Germline CDR1 is SQVTM and CDR2 is ANQGSEA. CDR3 in DNA: TGCAGCGTTGACGGGGGCACAGATACGCAGTATTTT. Amino acid sequence: CSVDGGTDTQYF.

This clone was counted between two and nine times. J is TRBJ1-1 and V is TRBV7-9; 7 positions match TRBD1. The V gene's germline CDR1 is SEHNR and CDR2 FQNEAQ (reference sequence). The CDR3 is 13 residues long. V shed 4 bases, J shed 4 bases, and the junction held 3 bases outside the gene matches. The CDR3 DNA reads as TGTGCCAGCAGCTCGACAGGGTTCACTGAAGCTTTCTTT. Translation: CASSSTGFTEAFF. Full variable domain (remainder filled in from reference TRBV7-9 and TRBJ1-1): DTGVSQNPRHKITKRGQNVTFRCDPISEHNRLYWYRQTLGQGPEFLTYFQNEAQLEKSRLLSDRFSAERPKGSFSTLEIQRTEQGDSAMYLCASSSTGFTEAFFGQGTRLTVV.

J is TRBJ2-6 and V is TRBV25-1, with a tentative D call TRBD1 (5 bases). The germline V and J ends were trimmed by 2 bases and 2 bases, with 10 bases remaining between them. CDR1 is MGHDK and CDR2 is SYGVNS in the germline V gene. The CDR3 runs to 16 residues. CDR3 coding DNA: TGTGCCAGCAGTGAAGGTTTGGGGCCTGGGGCCAACGTCCTGACTTTC. Amino acid sequence: CASSEGLGPGANVLTF. Full variable domain (remainder filled in from reference TRBV25-1 and TRBJ2-6): EADIYQTPRYLVIGTGKKITLECSQTMGHDKMYWYQQDPGMELHLIHYSYGVNSTEKGDLSSESTVSRIRTEHFPLTLESARPSHTSQYLCASSEGLGPGANVLTFGAGSRLTVL.

This clone was picked up a small number of times. V usage is TRBV15 and J usage is TRBJ2-5; D is unclear. Germline CDR1 reads LNHNV; CDR2 reads YYDKDF (reference sequence). Between the trimmed V and J ends, which lost 0 bases and 4 bases, there was a span of 0 bases. The CDR3 sequence is 11 residues long. CDR3 sequence (DNA): TGTGCCACCAGCAGAGAAGAGACCCAGTACTTC. This gives the protein CATSREETQYF.

This clone was recorded a few times. This rearrangement joins TRBV30 to TRBJ1-3, with 7 bases lining up with TRBD1. V was pared by 3 bases and J by 0 bases, with 5 bases of the junction left unmatched. Germline V gene data show CDR1 as GTSNPN and CDR2 as SVGIG (reference sequence). The CDR3 extends over 15 amino acids. The CDR3 coding sequence is TGTGCCTGGAGCCAACAGGGGACCTCTGGAAACACCATATATTTT. It specifies CAWSQQGTSGNTIYF.

This chain joins TRBV19 and TRBJ2-2; D may be TRBD2 (6 bases). CDR3 length: 13 residues. CDR1 is LNHDA and CDR2 is SQIVND in the germline V gene (reference sequence). Trimming removed 8 bases from V and 3 bases from J, with 10 bases in between. The CDR3 DNA is TGTGCCAGTCGGAGGAGGGACACCGGGGAGCTGTTTTTT. This sequence encodes CASRRRDTGELFF.

This clone showed up just a few times. The chain carries TRBV15 and TRBJ1-5, with D perhaps matching TRBD1 (5 bases). This CDR3 region has 15 residues. The V gene's germline CDR1 is LNHNV and CDR2 YYDKDF (reference sequence). V dropped 1 base and J dropped 4 bases, with 11 bases sitting between them. The CDR3 protein is CATSRGAGQNQPQHF. In DNA, the CDR3 is TGTGCCACCAGCAGAGGAGCAGGGCAGAATCAGCCCCAGCATTTT.

This clone has a handful of counts. The rearrangement joins TRBV7-9 to TRBJ2-3, with TRBD2 as a possible D gene (5 bases). Per the germline V gene, CDR1 is SEHNR and CDR2 is FQNEAQ (reference sequence). V was shortened by 10 bases and J by 8 bases, with 10 bases between the two germline ends. This CDR3 has 10 amino acids. The CDR3 sequence is CATVEGTQYF. The CDR3 DNA is TGTGCCACCGTTGAGGGTACGCAGTATTTT.

The chain joins TRBV5-4 to TRBJ2-5; perhaps TRBD2 as D (6 bases). The CDR3 extends over 15 amino acids. The V end lost 4 bases, the J end lost 4 bases, and 17 bases lay between the germline ends. Germline V gives CDR1 SGHNT, CDR2 YYREEE (reference sequence). CDR3 DNA: TGTGCCAGCAGCCCCGACGGTCGGGGGTCAGAGACCCAGTACTTC. It yields the protein CASSPDGRGSETQYF.

This chain joins TRBV30 and TRBJ1-1, with D tentatively TRBD1 (6 bases). Germline CDR1 GTSNPN, CDR2 SVGIG (reference sequence). The CDR3 is made up of 14 amino acids. V was clipped by 4 bases and J by 1 base, with 13 bases between them. Here the CDR3 reads CAWTAGARNTEAFF. The CDR3 DNA reads as TGTGCCTGGACGGCAGGGGCGAGGAACACTGAAGCTTTCTTT.

The sample holds a few counts of this clone. This chain joins TRBV21-1 and TRBJ2-4; the tabulated D call, TRBD2, remains unverified against the DNA. TRBV21-1 is marked as a pseudogene. This CDR3 is 14 amino acids long. The CDR3 here is CASSKAAGGDIQYF. CDR3 DNA: TGTGCCAGCAGCAAAGCTGCCGGGGGAGACATTCAGTACTTC.

This clone was counted between two and nine times. The gene calls are TRBV5-6 and TRBJ1-2, with D possibly TRBD1 on 5 matching bases. From germline, CDR1 is SGHDT and CDR2 YYEEEE. This CDR3 region has 17 residues. Trimming left V 0 bases short and J 8 bases short, with 23 bases between. As DNA, the CDR3 is TGTGCCAGCAGCTTGGGGCCCAAAGGGGCGCGGAGTGAGGGCTACACCTTC. The encoded protein is CASSLGPKGARSEGYTF.

CDR3: CASSQGTGSLETQYF. CDR3 nucleotide sequence: TGTGCCAGCAGCCAGGGGACAGGGAGTTTGGAGACCCAGTACTTC. V is TRBV5-4 and J is TRBJ2-5; 9 bases align to TRBD1. Germline CDR1 SGHNT, CDR2 YYREEE (reference sequence). After removal of 4 bases from V and 5 bases from J, the junction contained 9 bases not matched to a gene. The CDR3 has 15 amino acids.

This clone was seen only a few times. The chain has TRBV2 and TRBJ1-2; D gene unclear. This CDR3 spans 13 amino acids. The V gene's germline CDR1 is SNHLY and CDR2 FYNNEI. With 6 bases removed from V and 0 bases from J, the gap between germline ends came to 8 bases. CDR3 DNA sequence: TGTGCCAGCAGGAACAGAGCTAACTATGGCTACACCTTC. Translation gives CASRNRANYGYTF.

J is TRBJ2-5 and V is TRBV21-1. TRBV21-1 is marked as a pseudogene. This CDR3 contains 14 residues. The chain's CDR3 is CASSKGGGLETQYF. DNA for the CDR3: TGTGCCAGCAGCAAGGGAGGGGGCTTGGAGACCCAGTACTTC.

The genes are TRBV18 and TRBJ2-5; the match to TRBD1 covers 7 bases. CDR3 length: 15 residues. In germline, CDR1 is KGHSH, CDR2 LQKENI. V lost 3 bases, J lost 1 base, and 5 bases stayed unmatched. The CDR3 DNA is TGTGCCAGCTCACCGACGACAGGGAGCCAAGAGACCCAGTACTTC. This encodes CASSPTTGSQETQYF.

This clone was detected a few times. The chain links TRBV30 to TRBJ1-1; D is ambiguous. V dropped 1 base and J dropped 1 base, with 7 bases sitting between them. CDR3 length equals 13 residues. Germline loops: CDR1 GTSNPN, CDR2 SVGIG (reference sequence). The CDR3 reads CAWSGGRNTEAFF. The DNA of the CDR3 is TGTGCCTGGAGTGGTGGTAGGAACACTGAAGCTTTCTTT. The full variable domain, rest sourced from reference TRBV30 and TRBJ1-1, is SQTIHQWPATLVQPVGSPLSLECTVEGTSNPNLYWYRQAAGRGLQLLFYSVGIGQISSEVPQNLSASRPQDRQFILSSKKLLLSDSGFYLCAWSGGRNTEAFFGQGTRLTVV.